This T cell receptor beta chain was captured by sequencing in a study of identifying expanded T cells in peripheral blood. The data were produced by immunoSEQ multiplex PCR, yet TCRdb's version contains in-frame clones alone and is incomplete. Of over 70,000 clones detected, more than 70% appear once; the ten largest clones hold over 15%. CDR3 length: 15 amino acids. CDR1 and CDR2 (germline): MNHNS, SASEGT. V dropped 0 bases and J dropped 9 bases, with 15 bases sitting between them. The sequence was obtained from a person aged 18-70 years in good health. The gene calls are TRBV6-1 and TRBJ1-5, with D unresolved. The sample taken for sequencing was blood. CDR3 DNA: TGTGCCAGCAGTGAAGCGAGGGCCGGCGGTGGGCCCCAGCATTTT. Translating it yields CASSEARAGGGPQHF.